The 11 T cell receptor beta chains below all came from one sample that was sequenced in a study of blood T cell repertoires in COVID-19 (dated by TCRdb to the early 2020s). Library preparation used the immunoSEQ multiplex PCR assay. Not all clones reach the TCRdb copy of this immuneACCESS table, which keeps in-frame sequences only. Checked studies attribute under half of the gap to unresolved V genes and leave the rest unexplained. Counted in this sample were 200,000 to 250,000 clones; around 81% of them appeared once. About 9.8% of the sample is in the top ten clones. The sequencing sample was made of PBMCs or T cells enriched from blood (not recorded which). The origin of the receptors is a woman aged 45-65 years with acute COVID-19.

The gene calls are TRBV18 and TRBJ2-1, with D possibly being TRBD2 (6 bases). The CDR3 sequence is 16 residues long. Trimming cost V 4 bases and J 2 bases, with 15 bases left between them. Germline CDR1 reads KGHSH; CDR2 reads LQKENI. The CDR3 reads CASSLSTGTPYNEQFF. In DNA form, the CDR3 reads TGTGCCAGCTCACTTAGTACCGGGACTCCCTACAATGAGCAGTTCTTC.

The rearrangement joins TRBV18 to TRBJ2-7, with TRBD2 identical over 13 bases. This CDR3 spans 15 amino acids. The V and J ends lost 3 bases and 3 bases, in that order; junction bases with no gene match: 2. Germline CDR1 reads KGHSH; CDR2 reads LQKENI. In DNA, the CDR3 is TGTGCCAGCTCACCGGGGACTAGCGGGAACTACGAGCAGTACTTC. It translates to CASSPGTSGNYEQYF.

The chain uses TRBV4-3 and TRBJ1-1; TRBD1 agrees at 11 bases. V trimming: 3 bases; J trimming: 0 bases; junction bases outside the gene matches: 12. Looked up from germline, CDR1 is LGHNA and CDR2 is YSLEER. The CDR3 spans 19 residues. The DNA of the CDR3 is TGCGCCAGCAGCCACGGCACCGGGACAGGGGGACGGTTGAACACTGAAGCTTTCTTT. This gives the protein CASSHGTGTGGRLNTEAFF.

This clone was observed a handful of times. This chain's CDR3 is CAVLSSGTDSNQPQHF. The CDR3 DNA reads as TGTGCCGTACTCTCGTCGGGGACAGATAGCAATCAGCCCCAGCATTTT. This chain connects TRBV30 to TRBJ1-5, with 7 bases identical to TRBD1. Germline V gives CDR1 GTSNPN, CDR2 SVGIG (reference sequence). V shed 8 bases and J 0 bases; nucleotides not matched to a gene: 13. The CDR3 is 16 residues long.

The chain couples TRBV18 to TRBJ2-3, with 7 bases that match TRBD1. Losses at the gene ends were 2 bases for V and 0 bases for J; bases not matched to a gene: 5. Germline assignment: CDR1 KGHSH and CDR2 LQKENI. The CDR3 totals 16 residues. CDR3 residues: CASSPGTASSTDTQYF. CDR3 DNA sequence: TGTGCCAGCTCACCAGGGACAGCGAGTAGCACAGATACGCAGTATTTT.

The chain uses TRBV4-1 and TRBJ2-2, with a weak D call TRBD1 (5 bases). In germline, CDR1 is MGHRA, CDR2 YSYEKL. The CDR3 runs to 14 residues. V dropped 2 bases and J dropped 4 bases, with 8 bases sitting between them. The CDR3 nucleotides read TGCGCCAGCAGCCAACTGGGGCTCACCGGGGAGCTGTTTTTT. Translating it yields CASSQLGLTGELFF.

This chain uses TRBV30 with TRBJ1-1; D unresolved. CDR1 and CDR2 from the germline V gene are GTSNPN and SVGIG (reference sequence). Trimming left V 0 bases short and J 1 base short, with 9 bases between. The CDR3 has 14 amino acids. The CDR3 is CAWSVLARNTEAFF. DNA of the CDR3: TGTGCCTGGAGTGTACTAGCAAGGAACACTGAAGCTTTCTTT.

The chain uses TRBV6-2 or TRBV6-3 and TRBJ2-7; 7 bases line up with TRBD2. Trimming took 5 bases from V and 5 from J; bases not matched to a gene: 9. CDR3 length: 14 residues. Germline V gene lookup returns CDR1 MNHEY and CDR2 SVGEGT. CDR3 nucleotide sequence: TGTGCCAGCAGTGGCCGGAGCGGGAACCACGAGCAGTACTTC. It codes for CASSGRSGNHEQYF.

This clone was counted between two and nine times. The chain links TRBV2 to TRBJ2-3; the D is unclear. Germline V gene lookup returns CDR1 SNHLY and CDR2 FYNNEI. V was trimmed by 11 bases and J by 0 bases, leaving 12 bases between them. This CDR3 spans 13 amino acids. CDR3 coding DNA: TGTGCCCGACTCACCCCTAGCACAGATACGCAGTATTTT. Translation gives CARLTPSTDTQYF.

This chain links TRBV28 with TRBJ2-5, with 11 bases lining up with TRBD2. V was clipped by 6 bases and J by 5 bases; unmatched bases: 8. Germline V gene sequence: CDR1 MDHEN, CDR2 SYDVKM. The CDR3 spans 15 residues. CDR3 residues: CASSSSGGALETQYF. The DNA for the CDR3 is TGTGCCAGCAGCAGTAGCGGGGGGGCCTTGGAGACCCAGTACTTC.

The rearrangement joins TRBV3-1 (or the pseudogene TRBV3-2) to TRBJ2-3, with TRBD2 as a possible D gene (6 bases). The V gene's germline CDR1 is LGHDT and CDR2 YNNKEL (reference sequence). The CDR3 is 16 amino acids. Trimming cost V 1 base and J 6 bases, with 17 bases left between them. The CDR3: CASSQGPRLGADTQYF. Here the CDR3 DNA reads TGTGCCAGCAGCCAAGGCCCGAGACTAGGGGCGGATACGCAGTATTTT.